This T cell receptor (beta chain) was obtained from a study of circulating CD8 cells and anti-PD-1 response in melanoma. The wider study: Treatment was intravenous nivolumab at 3 mg/kg every 2 weeks. Anti-PD-1 was first-line therapy for about 50% of the 13 patients. Non-responders showed stable or progressive disease; responders showed complete or partial response.

This clonotype is labeled as medium-sized (0.01 to 0.1%). The antigen is unknown. Four subsets defined by PD-1 and/or TIGIT were sorted from live CD3+CD8+TCRalphabeta+ cells. V was trimmed by 8 bases and J by 0 bases, leaving 14 bases between them. Germline loops: CDR1 MNHEY, CDR2 SMNVEV (reference sequence). The CDR3 has 14 residues. TCR libraries were prepared from 15 ng of total RNA with the QIAseq Immune Repertoire TCR panel. TCRdb analysed the reads with MiXCR anew, one entry per CDR3 protein. The sample lists approximately 1,800 distinct CDR3 sequences, 7.4% occurring once. Study-wide results and limits: Tumor reactivity was tested by peptide assays on expanded sorted subsets.

The chain carries TRBV27 and TRBJ2-7; no clear D gene. The sample was CD8+ T cells from PBMCs, taken at baseline or after one month of anti-PD-1 therapy (not recorded which). The clonotype was recovered from a human donor with melanoma. CDR3 region: CASGPGLISYEQYF. In DNA, the CDR3 is TGTGCCAGCGGTCCCGGGCTTATCTCCTACGAGCAGTACTTC.